Here is one T cell receptor (beta chain) with its context. The junction differs from germline at one of its ends, possibly a read error. The authors' processing: Reference gene primer amplification gave estimated nucleated cell counts. Method: immunoSEQ multiplex PCR; TCRdb's copy keeps in-frame clones and lacks some. That table is the source of V, J and clone size, and D and trimming were worked out from the DNA. The sample has 95,000 to 100,000 clones, about 90% seen once. The CDR3 extends over 13 amino acids. Germline V gene sequence: CDR1 SNHLY, CDR2 FYNNEI. The sample originates from a study of blood T cell repertoires in COVID-19. As for the study in general: PBMCs, B-cell-depleted T cells, or T cells were the source of the cDNA or gDNA that made up the material.

The sequencing sample was made of peripheral blood. This sequence originates from a man aged 50 to 60 with acute or convalescent COVID-19. V gene TRBV2 combines with J gene TRBJ1-1, with 7 bases lining up with TRBD1. The DNA of the CDR3 is TGTGCCAGCAGTGTTACCGGGACAGCGCTACTCATTTTT. Protein sequence: CASSVTGTALLIF.